The next 6 T cell receptor beta chains were all read from a single sample in a study of vaccination effects on CD4 cells after COVID-19. Method: immunoSEQ multiplex PCR; TCRdb's copy keeps in-frame clones and lacks some. The sample shows fewer than 90,000 clones, around four fifths of them seen only once. Their antigen targets remain unknown. The ViraFEST assay expanded antigen-specific CD4+ T cells with viral peptide pools before sequencing. Researchers isolated CD4+ T cells once less than twelve days of culture had elapsed. The vaccine given was either BNT162b2 or mRNA-1273, in two doses. Sequenced here: CD4+ T cells from PBMCs cultured with HCoV-OC43 spike peptides, sampled after COVID-19 vaccination. Specified subset: HCoV-OC43 spike overlapping peptide pool stimulation. All receptors derive from a human donor who received a COVID-19 vaccine.

This clone was counted a few times. The V and J genes are TRBV30 and TRBJ1-2, with TRBD1 as a possible D gene (6 bases). The V and J ends lost 3 bases and 7 bases respectively, with 12 bases between them. The CDR3 covers 12 residues. Germline CDR1 reads GTSNPN; CDR2 reads SVGIG (reference sequence). Written as DNA, the CDR3 is TGTGCCTGGAGCCAGGGGAAGGGTGGCTACACCTTC. This codes for CAWSQGKGGYTF.

The chain is built from TRBV9 and TRBJ2-1; the D is unclear. Trimming shortened V by 2 bases and J by 5 bases, and 8 bases separated the two germline ends. The CDR3 spans 13 residues. Looked up from germline, CDR1 is SGDLS and CDR2 is YYNGEE. The CDR3 loop is CASSVSVNNEQFF. CDR3 coding DNA: TGTGCCAGCAGCGTGTCGGTAAACAATGAGCAGTTCTTC.

V gene TRBV7-9 combines with J gene TRBJ2-1, with 7 bases fitting TRBD2. CDR1 SEHNR and CDR2 FQNEAQ come from the germline V gene (reference sequence). The V gene end was trimmed by 5 bases and the J gene end by 4 bases; junction bases not matched to a gene: 8. The CDR3 is made up of 15 amino acids. The CDR3 DNA follows: TGTGCCAGCAGCCTGCAAGGACTAGATTACAATGAGCAGTTCTTC. This gives the protein CASSLQGLDYNEQFF.

The chain uses TRBV5-5 and TRBJ1-1; D unclear. Germline CDR1 and CDR2: SGHKS and YYEKEE (reference sequence). The CDR3 length is 15 residues. Trimming shortened V by 1 base and J by 4 bases, and 14 bases separated the two germline ends. CDR3 DNA: TGTGCCAGCAGCTTGTATCAGGCTTGGGGCACTGAAGCTTTCTTT. Translating gives CASSLYQAWGTEAFF. The full variable domain, rest sourced from reference TRBV5-5 and TRBJ1-1, is DAGVTQSPTHLIKTRGQQVTLRCSPISGHKSVSWYQQVLGQGPQFIFQYYEKEERGRGNFPDRFSARQFPNYSSELNVNALLLGDSALYLCASSLYQAWGTEAFFGQGTRLTVV.

This sequence joins TRBV3-1 (or the pseudogene TRBV3-2) and TRBJ2-3; 16 positions agree with TRBD2. This CDR3 has 18 residues. Germline CDR1 LGHDT, CDR2 YNNKEL (reference sequence). The J segment lost 1 base and the V segment lost 0 bases, leaving 1 base of the junction unmatched. Here the CDR3 reads CASSQEGLAGGGTDTQYF. CDR3 in DNA: TGTGCCAGCAGCCAAGAGGGACTAGCGGGGGGGGGCACAGATACGCAGTATTTT.

The CDR3 spells CATRGGAYSNQPQHF. CDR3 coding DNA: TGTGCCACCAGGGGCGGGGCATATAGCAATCAGCCCCAGCATTTT. J is TRBJ1-5 and V is TRBV19; D is perhaps TRBD1 (6 bases). Per germline, CDR1 LNHDA and CDR2 SQIVND (reference sequence). V was pared by 10 bases and J by 0 bases, with 16 bases between. The length of the CDR3 is 15 residues.